This T cell receptor (beta chain) was captured by sequencing in a study of OX40 agonist ivuxolimab in advanced cancers. Background on the whole study: Ivuxolimab, which targeted the costimulatory receptor OX40 (CD134), was an agonistic, fully human IgG2 monoclonal antibody. Intravenous ivuxolimab was administered to patients every 2 weeks at six dose levels: 0.01, 0.1, 0.3, 1.5, 3 and 10 mg/kg. Of the approximately 50 patients in dose escalation, 19 had hepatocellular carcinoma, some 15 had melanoma, 9 had renal cell carcinoma and 9 had head and neck cancer. In the dose-escalation cohort, more than 75% of patients were male, and the mean age was approximately 60 years, with a range of roughly 20 to 85. Patients were allowed to have had prior anti-PD-1, anti-PD-L1 or anti-CTLA-4 therapy, and around 41% of the dose-escalation patients had previously received checkpoint inhibitors. Partial responses occurred in three dose-escalation patients: two with cutaneous melanoma and one with hepatocellular carcinoma. Peripheral TCRbeta sequencing was intended to test whether TCR sequence diversity was altered and clonal T-cell expansion was caused by ivuxolimab. The paper reports the monotherapy dose-escalation portion (N of about 52 patients) of the phase I ivuxolimab trial.

Overall study results and their limits: Clonal expansion of both CD4+ and CD8+ blood T cells was observed from baseline to week 6 at doses 0.1 to 3.0 mg/kg. On average, CD8+ T cells showed more expanded clones than CD4+ T cells after ivuxolimab. The antigen specificity of the clonally expanded peripheral T cells was not determined. Low levels of normalized T-cell clonal expansion were also seen in some nonresponding patients. In the 0.1-3.0 mg/kg groups, partial responders were among the patients with the lowest normalized peripheral clonal expansion, particularly in CD8+ T cells.

Patients with a history of autoimmune disease or receiving systemic immunosuppression were excluded from the trial. Peripheral blood for TCR sequencing was drawn from every dose cohort at baseline, at cycle 4 day 1 and at cycle 7 day 1. The samples were drawn from a first-in-human, open-label, multicenter phase I dose-escalation trial of ivuxolimab. Adults with locally advanced or metastatic melanoma, renal cell carcinoma, hepatocellular carcinoma or head and neck squamous cell carcinoma were enrolled in the trial. Before TCR sequencing, CD4+ T cells and CD8+ T cells from peripheral blood were sorted into separate populations. To note about this clone: Its antigen has not been determined. Base quality data are lacking; no much larger clone is found one base away.

The junction carries 13 bases between V and J, which are trimmed by 8 bases and 5 bases respectively. From the cysteine up to the phenylalanine, the CDR3 has a length of 13 residues. The CDR3 DNA has 39 bases and is translated from base 1. From a lookup of the germline V gene, CDR1 and CDR2 are MDHEN and SYDVKM. Genomic DNA was isolated from the sorted cells so that the TCRbeta CDR3 region could be sequenced. TCRbeta CDR3 regions were sequenced using the immunoSEQ Assay. Imported from immuneACCESS, the table was reduced by TCRdb to in-frame sequences with V and J called. These copies leave out some clones; in studies compared against another copy, an unresolved V gene accounts for under half, and the cause of the remainder is not known. The table for this sample lists over 25,000 clones; approximately 81% of them were counted only once. The top ten hold approximately 29% of the sample.

The receptor comes from an adult with an advanced solid tumor such as melanoma, head and neck, liver or kidney cancer. The sequencing here drew on CD4+ or CD8+ T cells sorted from blood, taken in a trial of the OX40 agonist ivuxolimab. Recombination connected TRBV28 to TRBJ2-1, with TRBD1 tentatively as D gene (6 bases match). Here is the DNA: TGTGCCAGCCTGGGGGCTGGACACAATGAGCAGTTCTTC. This codes for CASLGAGHNEQFF.